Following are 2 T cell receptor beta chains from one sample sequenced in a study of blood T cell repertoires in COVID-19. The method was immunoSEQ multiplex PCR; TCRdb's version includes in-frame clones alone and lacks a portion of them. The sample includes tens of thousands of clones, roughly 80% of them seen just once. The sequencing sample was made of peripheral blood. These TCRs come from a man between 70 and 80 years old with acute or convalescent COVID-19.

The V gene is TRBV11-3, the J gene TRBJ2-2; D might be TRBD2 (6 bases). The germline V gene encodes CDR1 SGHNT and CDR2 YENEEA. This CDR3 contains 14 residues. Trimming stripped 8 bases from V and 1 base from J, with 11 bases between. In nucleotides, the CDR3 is TGTGCCAGCCGGGGGAGGAGGAACACCGGGGAGCTGTTTTTT. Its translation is CASRGRRNTGELFF.

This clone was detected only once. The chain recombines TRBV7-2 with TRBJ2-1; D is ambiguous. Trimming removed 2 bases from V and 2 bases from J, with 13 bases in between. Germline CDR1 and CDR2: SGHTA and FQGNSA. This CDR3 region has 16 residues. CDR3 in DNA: TGTGCCAGCAGCTTACAAGCTACCTTTCCCTACAATGAGCAGTTCTTC. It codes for CASSLQATFPYNEQFF.